This T cell receptor beta chain is from a study of blood T cell repertoires in COVID-19. Sequencing was performed with immunoSEQ multiplex PCR; in TCRdb, only in-frame clones are kept and a portion is missing. Among roughly 440,000 clones listed, around 89% were seen once. This clone occurred once. The sequencing input was peripheral blood. The receptor's source is a woman between 45 and 60 years old with COVID-19, enrolled during active disease.

The CDR3, as DNA: TGTGCCAGCAGCCAAAAGGTCCCAGGGGGCACTGAAGCTTTCTTT. It is translated as CASSQKVPGGTEAFF. The gene calls are TRBV7-9 and TRBJ1-1; TRBD1 matches at 7 bases. Germline V gene lookup returns CDR1 SEHNR and CDR2 FQNEAQ (reference sequence). Germline trimming cut 5 bases from V and 4 bases from J; bases unmatched to any gene: 10. This CDR3 region has 15 residues.